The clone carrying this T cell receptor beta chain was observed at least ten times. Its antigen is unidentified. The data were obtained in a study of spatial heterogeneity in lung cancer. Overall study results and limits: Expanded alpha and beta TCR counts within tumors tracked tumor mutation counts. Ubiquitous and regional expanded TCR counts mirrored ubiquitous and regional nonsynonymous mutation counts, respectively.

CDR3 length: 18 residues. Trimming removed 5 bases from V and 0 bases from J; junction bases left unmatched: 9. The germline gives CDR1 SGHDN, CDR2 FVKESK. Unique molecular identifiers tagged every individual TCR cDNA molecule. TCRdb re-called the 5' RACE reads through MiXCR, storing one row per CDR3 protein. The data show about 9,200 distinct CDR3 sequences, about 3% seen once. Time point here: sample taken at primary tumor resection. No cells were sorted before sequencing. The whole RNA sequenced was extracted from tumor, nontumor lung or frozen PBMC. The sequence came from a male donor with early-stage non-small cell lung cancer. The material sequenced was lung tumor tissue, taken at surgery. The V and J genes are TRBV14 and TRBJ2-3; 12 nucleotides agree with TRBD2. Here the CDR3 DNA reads TGTGCCAGCAGCTTCTGGACTAGCGGGGCCTCTAGCACAGATACGCAGTATTTT. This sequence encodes CASSFWTSGASSTDTQYF.